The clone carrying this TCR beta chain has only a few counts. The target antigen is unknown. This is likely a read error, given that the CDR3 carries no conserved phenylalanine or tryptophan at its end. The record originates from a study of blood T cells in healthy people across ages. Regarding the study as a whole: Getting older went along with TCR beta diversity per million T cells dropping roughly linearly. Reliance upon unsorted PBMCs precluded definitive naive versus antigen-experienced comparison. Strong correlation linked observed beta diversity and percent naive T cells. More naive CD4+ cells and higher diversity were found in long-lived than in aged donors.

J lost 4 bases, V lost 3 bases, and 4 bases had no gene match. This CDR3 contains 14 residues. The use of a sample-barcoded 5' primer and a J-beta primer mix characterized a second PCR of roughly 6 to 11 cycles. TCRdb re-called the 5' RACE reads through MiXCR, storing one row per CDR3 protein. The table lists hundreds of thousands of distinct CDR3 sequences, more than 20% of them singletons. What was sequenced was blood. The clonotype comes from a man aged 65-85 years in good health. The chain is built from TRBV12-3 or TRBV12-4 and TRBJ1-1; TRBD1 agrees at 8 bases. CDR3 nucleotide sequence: TGTGCCAGCAGTTTCCAGGGGGCGAGCACTGAAGCTTTCTCT. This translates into CASSFQGASTEAFS.